Below, one T cell receptor beta chain is given with its context. Enrollment of patients from Seattle took place during active infection, with longitudinal follow-up. The data are from a study of blood T cell repertoires in COVID-19. Study-level background: Samples came from the United States, Italy and Spain, spanning acute and convalescent COVID-19. Sample material is recorded as cDNA or gDNA derived from T cells, B-cell-depleted T cells, or PBMCs.

Method: immunoSEQ multiplex PCR; TCRdb's copy keeps in-frame clones and lacks some. The table lists around 340,000 clones, about 86% of them singletons. The sample taken for sequencing was peripheral blood. The TCR comes from an older woman with COVID-19, enrolled during active disease.

CDR3: CASRRRAGSTNYGYTF. The CDR3 bases are TGTGCCAGTAGGAGGAGGGCGGGCAGCACTAACTATGGCTACACCTTC. The chain employs TRBV19 and TRBJ1-2, with unresolved D. Germline CDR1 LNHDA, CDR2 SQIVND (reference sequence). V dropped 6 bases and J dropped 0 bases, with 17 bases sitting between them. There are 16 residues in the CDR3.